A single sample gave rise to the 5 T cell receptor beta chains below, sequenced in a study of blood T cell repertoires in COVID-19. The method was immunoSEQ multiplex PCR; TCRdb's version includes in-frame clones alone and lacks a portion of them. The sample includes about 140,000 clones, roughly three quarters of them seen just once. Sequencing was carried out using peripheral blood. The source of these receptors is a woman in her sixties or seventies with acute or convalescent COVID-19.

V is TRBV27 and J is TRBJ1-1; weak D call: TRBD1 (6 bases). V shed 6 bases and J shed 1 base, with 15 bases lying between them. The germline V gene has CDR1 MNHEY and CDR2 SMNVEV (reference sequence). The CDR3 has 15 amino acids. The CDR3 DNA reads TGTGCCAGCAGGCGGACCCCACAGGGGAACACTGAAGCTTTCTTT. Translation: CASRRTPQGNTEAFF.

This clone has a single count. This chain uses TRBV6-5 with TRBJ1-5; a possible D gene is TRBD1 (6 bases). Germline V CDR1 and CDR2: MNHEY, SVGAGI. There are 14 residues in the CDR3. V lost 5 bases to trimming and J lost 0 bases, with 8 bases between them. CDR3 nucleotides: TGTGCCAGCAGTCAACAGGGTAGCAATCAGCCCCAGCATTTT. Protein product: CASSQQGSNQPQHF.

Of note for this clone: The identical CDR3 is also encoded by other nucleotide sequences in the sample. The chain has TRBV10-3 and TRBJ2-2, with 8 positions matching TRBD2. CDR3 length: 13 residues. CDR1 and CDR2 (germline): ENHRY, SYGVKD. V lost 4 bases to trimming and J lost 5 bases; unmatched junction nucleotides: 0. The CDR3 bases are TGTGCCATCAGTGGCGGGGGGACCGGGGAGCTGTTTTTT. Protein: CAISGGGTGELFF.

This clone showed up just once. The chain uses TRBV9 and TRBJ2-7, with 9 bases aligning to TRBD1. The CDR3 totals 16 residues. The J segment lost 2 bases and the V segment lost 4 bases, leaving 10 bases of the junction unmatched. Germline values: CDR1 SGDLS, CDR2 YYNGEE. CDR3 in DNA: TGTGCCAGCAGCCGTGGCGGGACAGGGTTGACCTACGAGCAGTACTTC. It encodes CASSRGGTGLTYEQYF.

This chain connects TRBV21-1 to TRBJ2-2; the table's D call, TRBD2, has no DNA check behind it. TRBV21-1 is a pseudogene segment. The CDR3 extends over 16 amino acids. The CDR3 loop is CASTTGLRSGTGELFF. The CDR3 DNA sequence: TGTGCCAGCACCACCGGGTTACGCTCCGGCACCGGGGAGCTGTTTTTT.